This is a list of T cell receptor beta chains from one sample in a study of monozygotic twins with inflammatory bowel disease. TCRdb reprocessed the 5' RACE reads, with one entry per CDR3 protein and no DNA. The table lists approximately 340,000 distinct CDR3 sequences. Specimen: blood. These receptors were obtained from a human donor with ulcerative colitis or Crohn's disease, or a healthy co-twin of an affected twin (not recorded which). The CDR3 runs from the conserved cysteine through the conserved F or W.

TRBJ2-7 TRBV30 CALDRGYEQYF
TRBJ1-1 TRBV5-1 CASSFGQVGNTEAFF
TRBJ1-1 TRBV6-5 CASSNRDGTEAFF
TRBJ2-3 TRBV11-3 CASSLAGTDNTDTQYF
TRBJ2-1 TRBV28 CASSPWTSGSDYNEQFF
TRBJ2-7 TRBV10-1 CASSESTGAREQYF
TRBJ2-6 TRBV18 CASSPGQVGAGANVLTF
TRBJ2-2 TRBV3-1 CASRSSDTGELFF
TRBJ1-5 TRBV7-2 CASSSDGLNQPQHF
TRBJ2-1 TRBV5-1 CASRALAQVEAEQFF
TRBJ1-1 TRBV19 CASRLPGNTEAFF
TRBJ2-1 TRBV7-2 CASSLVAGSINEQFF
TRBJ1-4 TRBV5-1 CASSPTGNLEKLFF
TRBJ2-1 TRBV20-1 CSAGRGAPYNEQFF
TRBJ1-4 TRBV11-2 CASSVWGTNEKLFF
TRBJ1-1 TRBV5-1 CASGVMDGSEAFF
TRBJ1-1 TRBV4-1 CASSQDGEVEAFF
TRBJ2-1 TRBV20-1 CSARAKLSGRGVEQFF
TRBJ2-3 TRBV5-1 CASSLDTDTQYF
TRBJ2-1 TRBV7-8 CASSLALSPYNEQFF
TRBJ2-1 TRBV5-1 CASSLNGADHNEQFF
TRBJ1-5 TRBV7-9 CASSWDSQNQPQHF
TRBJ1-5 TRBV7-2 CASSLLPVSGGNQPQHF
TRBJ2-2 TRBV11-2 CASSPGSGLGTGELFF
TRBJ2-1 TRBV20-1 CSAEPLLRGGNEQFF
TRBJ1-1 TRBV20-1 CSARGTIRGNTEAFF
TRBJ2-1 TRBV20-1 CSARATTYNEQFF
TRBJ1-2 TRBV28 CASSLLQAGGSYGYTF
TRBJ1-1 TRBV10-3 CAISVEGAGTEAFF
TRBJ2-3 TRBV30 CAWGFLAGVYTQYF
TRBJ2-1 TRBV7-9 CASSLTAGGQFF
TRBJ1-1 TRBV2 CASSGSSNTEAFF
TRBJ2-7 TRBV11-2 CASSFKTTVYSYEQYF
TRBJ2-1 TRBV20-1 CSARDPASSGTANEQFF
TRBJ2-1 TRBV9 CASSPLLESAEQFF
TRBJ2-5 TRBV7-9 CASHLAGVTETQYF
TRBJ2-7 TRBV7-3 CASSLDSRGTYEQYF
TRBJ1-6 TRBV4-3 CASSQDYEYRTGTTPLHF
TRBJ2-1 TRBV2 CASKKRAAYNEQFF
TRBJ1-4 TRBV12-3/TRBV12-4 CASTLGEKLFF
TRBJ2-7 TRBV27 CASRSTGNEQYF
TRBJ2-3 TRBV27 CASSLLSLVTDTQYF
TRBJ2-1 TRBV20-1 CSANRYNEQFF
TRBJ2-3 TRBV2 CATSQEITDTQYF
TRBJ1-6 TRBV19 CASSIGGGSPLHF
TRBJ1-2 TRBV6-5 CASSYGRLGTFYGYTF
TRBJ1-6 TRBV20-1 CSARGGSPLHF
TRBJ2-1 TRBV4-1 CASSQEYERGGPNEQFF
TRBJ2-7 TRBV10-2 CASRAGPGYEQYF
TRBJ2-3 TRBV7-8 CASSLHGDRESTDTQYF
TRBJ2-7 TRBV7-9 CASNGRGDEQYF
TRBJ1-6 TRBV7-6 CASSRGSGGSRESPLHF
TRBJ2-1 TRBV10-3 CAISESKAVRGVSEQFF
TRBJ1-1 TRBV2 CASSEGQPKGFF